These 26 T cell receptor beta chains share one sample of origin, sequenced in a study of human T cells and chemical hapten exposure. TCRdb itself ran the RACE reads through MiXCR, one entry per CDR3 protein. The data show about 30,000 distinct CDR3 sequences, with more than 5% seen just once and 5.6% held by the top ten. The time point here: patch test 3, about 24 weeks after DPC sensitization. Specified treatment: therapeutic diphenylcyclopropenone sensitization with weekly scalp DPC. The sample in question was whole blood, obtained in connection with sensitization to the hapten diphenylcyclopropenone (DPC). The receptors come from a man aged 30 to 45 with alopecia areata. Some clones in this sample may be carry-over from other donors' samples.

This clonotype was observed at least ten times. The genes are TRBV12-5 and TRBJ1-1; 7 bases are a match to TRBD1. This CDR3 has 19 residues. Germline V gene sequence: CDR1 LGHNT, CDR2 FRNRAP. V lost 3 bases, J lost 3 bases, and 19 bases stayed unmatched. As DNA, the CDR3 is TGTGCTAGTGGTTTCTTCCTCCAGGGGGAAAGAGAGGGGGACACTGAAGCTTTCTTT. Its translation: CASGFFLQGEREGDTEAFF.

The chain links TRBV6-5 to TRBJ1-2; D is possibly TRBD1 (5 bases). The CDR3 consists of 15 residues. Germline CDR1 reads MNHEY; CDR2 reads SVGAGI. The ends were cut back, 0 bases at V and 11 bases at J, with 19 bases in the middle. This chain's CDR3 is CASSYSEAAASGYTF. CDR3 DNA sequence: TGTGCCAGCAGTTACTCGGAGGCTGCTGCTTCAGGGTACACCTTC.

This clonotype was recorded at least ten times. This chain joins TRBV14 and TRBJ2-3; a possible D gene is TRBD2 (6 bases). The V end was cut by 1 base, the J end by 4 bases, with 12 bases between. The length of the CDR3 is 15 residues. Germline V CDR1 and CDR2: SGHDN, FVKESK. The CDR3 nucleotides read TGTGCCAGCAGCCAAGTCCTGACGGGGGCAGATACGCAGTATTTT. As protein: CASSQVLTGADTQYF.

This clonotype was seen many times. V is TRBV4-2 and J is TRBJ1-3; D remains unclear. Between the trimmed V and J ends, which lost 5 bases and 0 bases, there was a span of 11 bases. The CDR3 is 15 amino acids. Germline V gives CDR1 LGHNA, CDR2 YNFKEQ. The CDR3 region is CASSDSPPSGNTIYF. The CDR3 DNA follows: TGTGCCAGCAGCGACTCCCCTCCCTCTGGAAACACCATATATTTT.

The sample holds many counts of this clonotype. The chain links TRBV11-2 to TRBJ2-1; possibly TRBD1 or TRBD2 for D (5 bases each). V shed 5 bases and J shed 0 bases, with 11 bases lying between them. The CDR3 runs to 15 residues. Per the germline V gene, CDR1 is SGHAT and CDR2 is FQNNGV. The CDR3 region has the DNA TGTGCCAGCAGCCTTGGGACGGTCTCCTACAATGAGCAGTTCTTC. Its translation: CASSLGTVSYNEQFF.

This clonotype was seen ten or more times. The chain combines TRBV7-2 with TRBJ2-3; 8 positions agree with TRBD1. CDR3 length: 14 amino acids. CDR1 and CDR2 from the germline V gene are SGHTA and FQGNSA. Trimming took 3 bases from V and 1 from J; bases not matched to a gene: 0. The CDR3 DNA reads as TGTGCCAGCAGCTTGGGACAGGGCACAGATACGCAGTATTTT. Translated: CASSLGQGTDTQYF.

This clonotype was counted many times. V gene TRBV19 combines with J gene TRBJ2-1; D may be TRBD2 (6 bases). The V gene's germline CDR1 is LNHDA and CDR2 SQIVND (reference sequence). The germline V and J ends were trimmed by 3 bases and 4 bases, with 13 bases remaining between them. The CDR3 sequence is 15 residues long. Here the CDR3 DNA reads TGTGCCAGTAGTATGTTGGCGGGACTTTACAATGAGCAGTTCTTC. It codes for CASSMLAGLYNEQFF.

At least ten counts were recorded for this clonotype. The CDR3 is CASSPDSTGRYTGELFF. The CDR3 nucleotides are TGTGCCAGCTCACCAGATTCCACAGGCCGTTACACCGGGGAGCTGTTTTTT. This chain links TRBV18 with TRBJ2-2; perhaps TRBD1 as D (5 bases). The CDR3 is 17 amino acids. V was shortened by 2 bases and J by 3 bases, with 16 bases between the two germline ends. Germline CDR1 KGHSH, CDR2 LQKENI.

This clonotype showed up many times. The CDR3 loop is CASSKALEGSYNEQFF. Here the CDR3 DNA reads TGTGCCAGCAGCAAAGCTTTGGAAGGCTCCTACAATGAGCAGTTCTTC. The chain employs TRBV21-1 and TRBJ2-1. TRBV21-1 is termed a pseudogene. The CDR3 length is 16 residues.

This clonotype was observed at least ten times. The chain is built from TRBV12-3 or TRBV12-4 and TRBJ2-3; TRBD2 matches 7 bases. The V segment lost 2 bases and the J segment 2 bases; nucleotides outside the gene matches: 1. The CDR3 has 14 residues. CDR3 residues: CASSLSGATDTQYF. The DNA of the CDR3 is TGTGCCAGCAGTTTAAGCGGGGCCACAGATACGCAGTATTTT.

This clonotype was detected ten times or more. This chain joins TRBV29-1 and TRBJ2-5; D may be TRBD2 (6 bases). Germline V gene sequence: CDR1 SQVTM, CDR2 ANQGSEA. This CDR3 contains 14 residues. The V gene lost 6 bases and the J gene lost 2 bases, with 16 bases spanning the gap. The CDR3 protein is CSVALGGVQETQYF. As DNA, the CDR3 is TGCAGCGTCGCCCTAGGAGGGGTTCAAGAGACCCAGTACTTC.

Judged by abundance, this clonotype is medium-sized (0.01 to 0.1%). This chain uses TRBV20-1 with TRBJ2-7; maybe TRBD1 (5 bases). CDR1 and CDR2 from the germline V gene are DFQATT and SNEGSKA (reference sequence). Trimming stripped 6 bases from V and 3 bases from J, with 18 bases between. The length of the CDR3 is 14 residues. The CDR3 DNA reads TGCAGTGCGAAGCAGTACCAAGGGGTCTACGAGCAGTACTTC. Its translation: CSAKQYQGVYEQYF.

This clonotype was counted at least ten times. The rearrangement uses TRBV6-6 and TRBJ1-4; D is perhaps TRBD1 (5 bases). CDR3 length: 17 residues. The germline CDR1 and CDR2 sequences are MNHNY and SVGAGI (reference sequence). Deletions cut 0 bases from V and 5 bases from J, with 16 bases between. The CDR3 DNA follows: TGTGCCAGCAGTTACTCGTCGGGGGGTGGATTAAATGAAAAACTGTTTTTT. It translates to CASSYSSGGGLNEKLFF.

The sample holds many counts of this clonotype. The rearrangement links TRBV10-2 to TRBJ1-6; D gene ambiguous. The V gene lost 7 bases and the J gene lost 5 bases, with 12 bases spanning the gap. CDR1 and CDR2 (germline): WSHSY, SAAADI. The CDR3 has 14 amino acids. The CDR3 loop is CASTLAPDNSPLHF. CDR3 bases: TGCGCCAGCACGCTGGCCCCAGATAATTCACCCCTCCACTTT.

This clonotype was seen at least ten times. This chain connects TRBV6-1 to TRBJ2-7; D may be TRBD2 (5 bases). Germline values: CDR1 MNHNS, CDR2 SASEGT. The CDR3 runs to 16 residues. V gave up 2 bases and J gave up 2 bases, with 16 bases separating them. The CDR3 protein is CASSEISVGRPYEQYF. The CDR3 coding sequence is TGTGCCAGCAGTGAAATATCGGTAGGGAGACCCTACGAGCAGTACTTC.

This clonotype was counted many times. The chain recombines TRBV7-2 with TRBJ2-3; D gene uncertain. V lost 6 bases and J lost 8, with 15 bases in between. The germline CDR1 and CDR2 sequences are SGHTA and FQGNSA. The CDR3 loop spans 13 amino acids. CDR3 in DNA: TGTGCCAGCAGTCCTGTAGTGGGCGGTACGCAGTATTTT. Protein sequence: CASSPVVGGTQYF.

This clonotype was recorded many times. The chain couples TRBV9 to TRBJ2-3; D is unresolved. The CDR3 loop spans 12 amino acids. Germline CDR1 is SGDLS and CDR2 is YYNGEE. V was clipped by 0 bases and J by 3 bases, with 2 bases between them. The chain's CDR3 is CASSVGTDTQYF. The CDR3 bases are TGTGCCAGCAGCGTAGGTACAGATACGCAGTATTTT.

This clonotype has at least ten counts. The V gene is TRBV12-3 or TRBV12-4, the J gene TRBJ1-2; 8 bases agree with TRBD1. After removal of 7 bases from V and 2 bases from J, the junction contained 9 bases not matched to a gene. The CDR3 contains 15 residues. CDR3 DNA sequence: TGTGCCAGCACCTTTCGGACAGGGTACAACTATGGCTACACCTTC. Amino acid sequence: CASTFRTGYNYGYTF.

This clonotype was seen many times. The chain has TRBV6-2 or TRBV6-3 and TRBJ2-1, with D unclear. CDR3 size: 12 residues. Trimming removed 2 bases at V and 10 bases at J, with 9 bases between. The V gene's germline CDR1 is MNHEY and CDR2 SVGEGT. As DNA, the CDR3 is TGTGCCAGCAGTTACCGCGACGGGGAGCAGTTCTTC. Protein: CASSYRDGEQFF.

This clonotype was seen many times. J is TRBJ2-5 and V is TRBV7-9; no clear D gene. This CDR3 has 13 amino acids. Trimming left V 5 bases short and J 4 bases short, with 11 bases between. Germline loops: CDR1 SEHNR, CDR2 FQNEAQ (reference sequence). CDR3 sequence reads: CASSHPSGETQYF. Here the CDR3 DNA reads TGTGCCAGCAGCCATCCGAGTGGAGAGACCCAGTACTTC.

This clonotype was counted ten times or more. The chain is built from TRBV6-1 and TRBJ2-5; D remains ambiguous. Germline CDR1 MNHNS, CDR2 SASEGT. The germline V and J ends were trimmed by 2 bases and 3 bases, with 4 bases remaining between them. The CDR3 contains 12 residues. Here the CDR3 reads CASSEREETQYF. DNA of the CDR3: TGTGCCAGCAGTGAAAGGGAAGAGACCCAGTACTTC.

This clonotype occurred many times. This CDR3 reads CASSRTPAGGSTEAFF. The DNA of the CDR3 is TGTGCCAGCAGTCGAACCCCTGCAGGGGGGAGCACTGAAGCTTTCTTT. The chain couples TRBV25-1 to TRBJ1-1; 7 bases line up with TRBD1. The V and J ends lost 5 bases and 4 bases, in that order; junction bases with no gene match: 13. The CDR3 covers 16 residues. Germline V gene sequence: CDR1 MGHDK, CDR2 SYGVNS. Variable domain in full (rest from reference TRBV25-1 and TRBJ1-1): EADIYQTPRYLVIGTGKKITLECSQTMGHDKMYWYQQDPGMELHLIHYSYGVNSTEKGDLSSESTVSRIRTEHFPLTLESARPSHTSQYLCASSRTPAGGSTEAFFGQGTRLTVV.

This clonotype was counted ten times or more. CDR3 in amino acids: CASSEGASGTEAFF. The CDR3 DNA follows: TGTGCCAGCAGCGAGGGGGCGTCAGGTACTGAAGCTTTCTTT. The rearrangement uses TRBV9 and TRBJ1-1, with 7 bases matching TRBD1. The CDR3 is 14 amino acids. CDR1 is SGDLS and CDR2 is YYNGEE in the germline V gene. V dropped 3 bases and J dropped 5; count of bases not matched to a gene: 7.

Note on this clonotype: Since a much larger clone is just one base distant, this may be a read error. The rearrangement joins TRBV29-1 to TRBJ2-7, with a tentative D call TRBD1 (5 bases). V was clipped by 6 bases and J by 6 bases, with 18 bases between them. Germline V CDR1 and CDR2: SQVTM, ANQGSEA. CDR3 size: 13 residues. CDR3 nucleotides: TGCAGCGTCTCCCCAGGGCCACCTAGCGAGCAGTACTTC. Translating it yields CSVSPGPPSEQYF.

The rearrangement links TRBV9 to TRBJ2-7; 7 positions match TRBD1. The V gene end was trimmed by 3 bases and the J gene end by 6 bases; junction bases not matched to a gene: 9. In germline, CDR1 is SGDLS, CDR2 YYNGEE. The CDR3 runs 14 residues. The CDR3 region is CASSEGYRGREQYF. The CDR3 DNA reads TGTGCCAGCAGCGAGGGATACAGGGGCCGCGAGCAGTACTTC.

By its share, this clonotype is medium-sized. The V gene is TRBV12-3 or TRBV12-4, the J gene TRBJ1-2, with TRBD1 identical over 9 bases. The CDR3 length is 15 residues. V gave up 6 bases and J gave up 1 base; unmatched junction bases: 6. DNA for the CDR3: TGTGCCAGCAGGCTTACAGGGGGCTTTAACTATGGCTACACCTTC. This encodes CASRLTGGFNYGYTF.